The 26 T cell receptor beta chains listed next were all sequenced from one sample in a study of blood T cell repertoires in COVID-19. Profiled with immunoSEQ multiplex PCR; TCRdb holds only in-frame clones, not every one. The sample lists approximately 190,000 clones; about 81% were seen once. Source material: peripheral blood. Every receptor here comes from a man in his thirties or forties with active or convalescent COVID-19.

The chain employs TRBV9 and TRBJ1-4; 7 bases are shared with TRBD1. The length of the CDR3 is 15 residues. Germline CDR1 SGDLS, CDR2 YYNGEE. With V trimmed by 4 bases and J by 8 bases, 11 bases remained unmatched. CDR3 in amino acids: CASSSSTGTGEKLFF. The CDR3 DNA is TGTGCCAGCAGCTCCTCGACAGGGACGGGAGAAAAACTGTTTTTT. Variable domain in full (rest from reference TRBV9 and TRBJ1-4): DSGVTQTPKHLITATGQRVTLRCSPRSGDLSVYWYQQSLDQGLQFLIQYYNGEERAKGNILERFSAQQFPDLHSELNLSSLELGDSALYFCASSSSTGTGEKLFFGSGTQLSVL.

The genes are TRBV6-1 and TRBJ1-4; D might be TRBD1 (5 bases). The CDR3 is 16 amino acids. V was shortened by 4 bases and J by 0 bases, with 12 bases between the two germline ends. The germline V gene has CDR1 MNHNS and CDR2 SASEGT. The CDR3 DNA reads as TGTGCCAGCAGTGGACAGTTTGCTTCAACTAATGAAAAACTGTTTTTT. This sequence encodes CASSGQFASTNEKLFF.

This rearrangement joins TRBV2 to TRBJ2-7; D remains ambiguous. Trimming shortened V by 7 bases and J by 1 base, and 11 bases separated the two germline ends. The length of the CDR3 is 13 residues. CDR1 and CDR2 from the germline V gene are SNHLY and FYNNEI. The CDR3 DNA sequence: TGTGCCAGCAAAGGAGCCGAATCCTACGAGCAGTACTTC. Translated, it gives CASKGAESYEQYF.

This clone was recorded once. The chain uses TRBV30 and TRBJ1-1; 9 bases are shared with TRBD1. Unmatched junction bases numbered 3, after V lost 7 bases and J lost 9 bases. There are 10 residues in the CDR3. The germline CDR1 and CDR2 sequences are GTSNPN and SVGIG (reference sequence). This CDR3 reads CAFGTGQAFF. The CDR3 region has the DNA TGTGCCTTCGGGACAGGGCAAGCTTTCTTT.

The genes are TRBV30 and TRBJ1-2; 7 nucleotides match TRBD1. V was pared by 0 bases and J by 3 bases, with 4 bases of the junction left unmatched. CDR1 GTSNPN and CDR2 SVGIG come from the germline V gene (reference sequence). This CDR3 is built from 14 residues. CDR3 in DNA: TGTGCCTGGAGTGTGGACAGGCAGCACTATGGCTACACCTTC. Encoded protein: CAWSVDRQHYGYTF.

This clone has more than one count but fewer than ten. CDR3 nucleotide sequence: TGCGCCAGCAGCTTATCAATAGGAGGGGAAAAAAATGAGCAGTTCTTC. Its protein product is CASSLSIGGEKNEQFF. The V call is TRBV5-1, the J call TRBJ2-1; D is possibly TRBD2 (6 bases). CDR1 and CDR2 (germline): SGHRS, YFSETQ. The CDR3 loop spans 16 amino acids. Trimming took off 2 bases at V and 7 bases at J, with 19 bases between the two ends. Variable domain in full (rest from reference TRBV5-1 and TRBJ2-1): KAGVTQTPRYLIKTRGQQVTLSCSPISGHRSVSWYQQTPGQGLQFLFEYFSETQRNKGNFPGRFSGRQFSNSRSEMNVSTLELGDSALYLCASSLSIGGEKNEQFFGPGTRLTVL.

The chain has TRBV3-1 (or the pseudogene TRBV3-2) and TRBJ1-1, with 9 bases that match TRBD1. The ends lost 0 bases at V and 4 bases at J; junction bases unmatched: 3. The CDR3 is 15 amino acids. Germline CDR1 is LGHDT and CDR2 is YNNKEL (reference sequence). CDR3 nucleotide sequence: TGTGCCAGCAGCCAAGACTGGACAGGGGTCACTGAAGCTTTCTTT. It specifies CASSQDWTGVTEAFF.

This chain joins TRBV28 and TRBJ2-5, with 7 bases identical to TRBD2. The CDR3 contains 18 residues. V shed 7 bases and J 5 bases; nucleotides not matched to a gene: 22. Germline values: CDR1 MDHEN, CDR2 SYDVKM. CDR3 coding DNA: TGTGCCAGCATTAAAGGAGTACATGGACTAGGGGTTGGGGAGACCCAGTACTTC. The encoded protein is CASIKGVHGLGVGETQYF.

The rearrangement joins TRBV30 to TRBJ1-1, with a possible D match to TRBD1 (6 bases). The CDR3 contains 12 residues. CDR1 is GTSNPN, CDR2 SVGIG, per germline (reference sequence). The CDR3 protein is CARQGSHTEAFF. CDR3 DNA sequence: TGTGCGAGGCAGGGGAGTCACACTGAAGCTTTCTTT.

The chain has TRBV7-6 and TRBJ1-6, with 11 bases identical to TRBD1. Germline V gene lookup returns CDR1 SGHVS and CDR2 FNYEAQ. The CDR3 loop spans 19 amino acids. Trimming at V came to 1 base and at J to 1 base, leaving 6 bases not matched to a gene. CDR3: CASSLGRDRGVSYNSPLHF. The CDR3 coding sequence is TGTGCCAGCAGCTTAGGAAGGGACAGGGGGGTGTCCTATAATTCACCCCTCCACTTT.

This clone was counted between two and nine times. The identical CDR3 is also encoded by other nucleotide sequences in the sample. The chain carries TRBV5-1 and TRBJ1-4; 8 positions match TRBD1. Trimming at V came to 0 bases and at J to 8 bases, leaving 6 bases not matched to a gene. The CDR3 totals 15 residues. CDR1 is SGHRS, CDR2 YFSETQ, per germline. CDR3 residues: CASSLGQGQGEKLFF. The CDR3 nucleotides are TGCGCCAGCAGCTTGGGACAGGGGCAAGGAGAAAAACTGTTTTTT.

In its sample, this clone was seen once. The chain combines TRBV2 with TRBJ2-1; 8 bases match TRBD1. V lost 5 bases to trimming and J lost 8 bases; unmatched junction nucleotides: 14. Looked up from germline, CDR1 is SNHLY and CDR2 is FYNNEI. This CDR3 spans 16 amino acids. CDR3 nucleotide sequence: TGTGCCAGCAGTTCCACCGGGACAGGTACACCCGATGAGCAGTTCTTC. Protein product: CASSSTGTGTPDEQFF.

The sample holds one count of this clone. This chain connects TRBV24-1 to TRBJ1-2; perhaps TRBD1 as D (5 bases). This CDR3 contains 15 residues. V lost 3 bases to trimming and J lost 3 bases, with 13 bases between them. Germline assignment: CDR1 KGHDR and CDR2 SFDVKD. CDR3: CATSDTWGADYGYTF. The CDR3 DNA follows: TGTGCCACCAGTGATACGTGGGGCGCGGACTATGGCTACACCTTC.

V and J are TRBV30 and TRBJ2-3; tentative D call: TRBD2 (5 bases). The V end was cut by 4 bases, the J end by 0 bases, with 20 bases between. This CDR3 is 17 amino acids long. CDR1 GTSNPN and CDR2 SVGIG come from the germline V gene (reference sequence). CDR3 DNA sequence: TGTGCCTGGAACGTCGGGGTTTCTACTTCTAGCACAGATACGCAGTATTTT. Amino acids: CAWNVGVSTSSTDTQYF. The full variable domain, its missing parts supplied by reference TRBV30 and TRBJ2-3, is SQTIHQWPATLVQPVGSPLSLECTVEGTSNPNLYWYRQAAGRGLQLLFYSVGIGQISSEVPQNLSASRPQDRQFILSSKKLLLSDSGFYLCAWNVGVSTSSTDTQYFGPGTRLTVL.

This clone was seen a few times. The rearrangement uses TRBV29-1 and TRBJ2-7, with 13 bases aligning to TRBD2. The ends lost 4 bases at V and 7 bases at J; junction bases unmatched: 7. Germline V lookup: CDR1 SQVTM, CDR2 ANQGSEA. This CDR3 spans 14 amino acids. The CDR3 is CSVGGLAGAEEQYF. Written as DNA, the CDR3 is TGCAGCGTTGGAGGACTAGCGGGAGCTGAGGAGCAGTACTTC.

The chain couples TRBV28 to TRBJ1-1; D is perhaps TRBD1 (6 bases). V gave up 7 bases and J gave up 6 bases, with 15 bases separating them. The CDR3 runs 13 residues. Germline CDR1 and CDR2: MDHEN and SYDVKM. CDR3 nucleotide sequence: TGTGCCAGCAACCGGGGGGCGATCGCTGAAGCTTTCTTT. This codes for CASNRGAIAEAFF.

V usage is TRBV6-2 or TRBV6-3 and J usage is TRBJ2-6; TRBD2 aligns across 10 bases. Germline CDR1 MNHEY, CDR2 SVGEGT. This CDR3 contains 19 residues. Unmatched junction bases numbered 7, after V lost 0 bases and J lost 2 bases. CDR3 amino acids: CASSYSTSGRAAGANVLTF. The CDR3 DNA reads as TGTGCCAGCAGTTACTCGACCAGCGGGAGGGCCGCTGGGGCCAACGTCCTGACTTTC.

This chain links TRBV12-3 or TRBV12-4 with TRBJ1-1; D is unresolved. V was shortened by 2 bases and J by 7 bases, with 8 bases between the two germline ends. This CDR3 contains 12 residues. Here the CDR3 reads CASSLPPHEAFF. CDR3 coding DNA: TGTGCCAGCAGTTTACCCCCCCATGAAGCTTTCTTT.

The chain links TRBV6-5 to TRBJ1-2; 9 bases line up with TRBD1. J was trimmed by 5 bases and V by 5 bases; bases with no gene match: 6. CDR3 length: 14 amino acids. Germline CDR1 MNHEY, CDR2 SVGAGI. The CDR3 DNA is TGTGCCAGCAGTCCGGGACAGGGATCTTATGGCTACACCTTC. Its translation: CASSPGQGSYGYTF.

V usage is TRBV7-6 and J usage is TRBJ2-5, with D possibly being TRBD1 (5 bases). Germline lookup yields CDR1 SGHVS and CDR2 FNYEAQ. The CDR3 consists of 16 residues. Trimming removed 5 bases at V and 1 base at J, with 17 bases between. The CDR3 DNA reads TGTGCCAGCAGCCTACCTAGGACACATTTCCAAGAGACCCAGTACTTC. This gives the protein CASSLPRTHFQETQYF. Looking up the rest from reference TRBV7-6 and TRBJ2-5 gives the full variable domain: GAGVSQSPRYKVTKRGQDVALRCDPISGHVSLYWYRQALGQGPEFLTYFNYEAQQDKSGLPNDRFSAERPEGSISTLTIQRTEQRDSAMYRCASSLPRTHFQETQYFGPGTRLLVL.

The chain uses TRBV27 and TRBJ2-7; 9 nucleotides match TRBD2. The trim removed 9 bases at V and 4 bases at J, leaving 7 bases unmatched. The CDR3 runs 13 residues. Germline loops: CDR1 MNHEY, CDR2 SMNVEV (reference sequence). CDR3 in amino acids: CASAASGTYEQYF. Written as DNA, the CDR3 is TGTGCCAGTGCGGCTAGCGGGACGTACGAGCAGTACTTC.

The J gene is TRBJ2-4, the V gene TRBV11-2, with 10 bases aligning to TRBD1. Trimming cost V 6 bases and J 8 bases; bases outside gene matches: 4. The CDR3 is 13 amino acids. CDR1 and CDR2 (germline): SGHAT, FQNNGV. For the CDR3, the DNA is TGTGCCAGCAGTGACAGGGGGCGCGACATTCAGTACTTC. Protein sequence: CASSDRGRDIQYF. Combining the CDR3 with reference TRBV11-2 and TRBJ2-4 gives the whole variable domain EAGVAQSPRYKIIEKRQSVAFWCNPISGHATLYWYQQILGQGPKLLIQFQNNGVVDDSQLPKDRFSAERLKGVDSTLKIQPAKLEDSAVYLCASSDRGRDIQYFGAGTRLSVL.

In DNA, the CDR3 is TGTGCCAGCAGCAAAGAGGGGAAAGTCCAGCCCCAGCATTTT. Translating gives CASSKEGKVQPQHF. This chain connects TRBV21-1 to TRBJ1-5; the table names TRBD1, a call not compared with the DNA. TRBV21-1 is designated a pseudogene. The CDR3 contains 14 residues.

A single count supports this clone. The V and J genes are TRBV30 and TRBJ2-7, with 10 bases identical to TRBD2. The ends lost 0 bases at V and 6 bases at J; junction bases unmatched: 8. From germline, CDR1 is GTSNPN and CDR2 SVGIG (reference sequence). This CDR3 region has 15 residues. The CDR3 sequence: CAWSVLAGVSGEQYF. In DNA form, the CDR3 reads TGTGCCTGGAGTGTCCTAGCGGGAGTGTCGGGCGAGCAGTACTTC. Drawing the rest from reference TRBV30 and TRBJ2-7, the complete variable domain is SQTIHQWPATLVQPVGSPLSLECTVEGTSNPNLYWYRQAAGRGLQLLFYSVGIGQISSEVPQNLSASRPQDRQFILSSKKLLLSDSGFYLCAWSVLAGVSGEQYFGPGTRLTVT.

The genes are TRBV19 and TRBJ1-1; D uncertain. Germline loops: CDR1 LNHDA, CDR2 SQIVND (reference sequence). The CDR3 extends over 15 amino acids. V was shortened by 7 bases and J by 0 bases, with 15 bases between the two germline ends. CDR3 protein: CASTLSRTMNTEAFF. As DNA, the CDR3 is TGTGCCAGTACTCTCTCCCGGACTATGAACACTGAAGCTTTCTTT.

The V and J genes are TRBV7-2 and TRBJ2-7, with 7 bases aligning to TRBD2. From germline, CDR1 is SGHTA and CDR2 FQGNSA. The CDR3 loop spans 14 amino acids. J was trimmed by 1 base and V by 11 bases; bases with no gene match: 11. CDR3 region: CAGGRLAWSYEQYV. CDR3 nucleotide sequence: TGTGCCGGAGGAAGACTAGCTTGGTCCTACGAGCAGTACGTC.